The 12 T cell receptor beta chains listed next were all sequenced from one sample in a study of T cells after yellow fever vaccination. MiXCR, run by TCRdb on the 5' RACE reads, gives a single entry per CDR3 protein. The data contain hundreds of thousands of distinct CDR3 sequences, approximately 13% of them singletons. Sequenced material: PBMCs, taken on the day of the yellow fever booster vaccination. These receptor sequences come from a man younger than 45 who received the YFV17D yellow fever vaccine.

The chain has TRBV20-1 and TRBJ2-2; 11 nucleotides line up with TRBD2. Germline loops: CDR1 DFQATT, CDR2 SNEGSKA (reference sequence). Unmatched junction bases numbered 8, after V lost 6 bases and J lost 5 bases. CDR3 length equals 15 residues. The DNA for the CDR3 is TGCAGTGCAACAACTAGCGGGAGACGGACCGGGGAGCTGTTTTTT. It translates to CSATTSGRRTGELFF.

This clonotype was counted between two and nine times. The rearrangement links TRBV30 to TRBJ2-5; 8 bases agree with TRBD2. Germline V CDR1 and CDR2: GTSNPN, SVGIG (reference sequence). The CDR3 length is 15 residues. J lost 1 base, V lost 2 bases, and 6 bases had no gene match. CDR3 nucleotide sequence: TGTGCCTGGAGTCTGACGGGAGGGGCCCAAGAGACCCAGTACTTC. Protein sequence: CAWSLTGGAQETQYF.

This clonotype was detected only a few times. The genes are TRBV5-1 and TRBJ2-3; 9 nucleotides line up with TRBD2. The CDR3 is made up of 15 amino acids. Per the germline V gene, CDR1 is SGHRS and CDR2 is YFSETQ. After removal of 3 bases from V and 6 bases from J, the junction contained 8 bases not matched to a gene. For the CDR3, the DNA is TGCGCCAGCAGCTCAGCGACTAGCGGCAGGGATACGCAGTATTTT. Residues: CASSSATSGRDTQYF. Full variable domain (outside the CDR3, taken from reference TRBV5-1 and TRBJ2-3): KAGVTQTPRYLIKTRGQQVTLSCSPISGHRSVSWYQQTPGQGLQFLFEYFSETQRNKGNFPGRFSGRQFSNSRSEMNVSTLELGDSALYLCASSSATSGRDTQYFGPGTRLTVL.

The genes are TRBV10-3 and TRBJ1-1; possibly TRBD1 for D (5 bases). V was pared by 5 bases and J by 1 base, with 11 bases between. Germline CDR1 reads ENHRY; CDR2 reads SYGVKD. The CDR3 sequence is 14 residues long. CDR3 sequence reads: CAISRGGKNTEAFF. CDR3 nucleotides: TGTGCCATCAGTCGGGGGGGAAAGAACACTGAAGCTTTCTTT.

The V gene is TRBV15, the J gene TRBJ2-7; D is uncertain. This CDR3 has 15 amino acids. In germline, CDR1 is LNHNV, CDR2 YYDKDF (reference sequence). V was clipped by 2 bases and J by 3 bases, with 14 bases between them. The CDR3 is CATSRPPPWVYEQYF. The DNA for the CDR3 is TGTGCCACCAGCAGACCGCCGCCCTGGGTCTACGAGCAGTACTTC.

On this clonotype: At one end, the junction sequence differs from germline, possibly due to a read error. The chain carries TRBV5-1 and TRBJ2-7, with TRBD1 matching 9 bases. Germline-derived CDR1 and CDR2 are SGHRS and YFSETQ. This CDR3 spans 14 amino acids. The CDR3 bases are TGCGCCATCAGCTCCGGGACAGGGTTAAACGAGCAGTACTTC. As protein: CAISSGTGLNEQYF.

CDR3 in DNA: TGTGCCAGTAGTGATCGGGGGAGCTCCTACAATGAGCAGTTCTTC. Its protein product is CASSDRGSSYNEQFF. The gene calls are TRBV19 and TRBJ2-1; the D gene is possibly TRBD2 (6 bases). The CDR3 covers 15 residues. Per the germline V gene, CDR1 is LNHDA and CDR2 is SQIVND (reference sequence). V gave up 5 bases and J gave up 0 bases, with 11 bases separating them. The entire variable domain, with the rest obtained from reference TRBV19 and TRBJ2-1, is as follows: DGGITQSPKYLFRKEGQNVTLSCEQNLNHDAMYWYRQDPGQGLRLIYYSQIVNDFQKGDIAEGYSVSREKKESFPLTVTSAQKNPTAFYLCASSDRGSSYNEQFFGPGTRLTVL.

The chain recombines TRBV15 with TRBJ2-3; 14 bases are shared with TRBD2. The CDR3 covers 19 residues. V dropped 0 bases and J dropped 5; count of bases not matched to a gene: 10. Germline CDR1 reads LNHNV; CDR2 reads YYDKDF (reference sequence). CDR3 DNA sequence: TGTGCCACCAGCAGAGACCAGCCGGGACTAGCGGGAGAGTTAGATACGCAGTATTTT. This gives the protein CATSRDQPGLAGELDTQYF.

V is TRBV11-2 and J is TRBJ2-1; 9 bases map to TRBD2. Germline V gene lookup returns CDR1 SGHAT and CDR2 FQNNGV. The CDR3 sequence is 13 residues long. Trimming took 6 bases from V and 12 from J; bases not matched to a gene: 9. CDR3 bases: TGTGCCAGCAGTCCCCCAGCGGGAGGCCCGCAGTTCTTC. Translated, it gives CASSPPAGGPQFF.

CDR3 sequence reads: CASSPTPGNGYTF. The CDR3 nucleotides are TGTGCCAGCAGCCCAACCCCAGGGAATGGCTACACCTTC. The rearrangement uses TRBV7-2 and TRBJ1-2; D possibly corresponds to TRBD1 (5 bases). Trimming stripped 5 bases from V and 6 bases from J, with 13 bases between. CDR1 and CDR2 from the germline V gene are SGHTA and FQGNSA. The CDR3 is 13 residues long.

V gene TRBV20-1 combines with J gene TRBJ2-7, with 7 bases lining up with TRBD2. This CDR3 has 13 residues. The V and J ends lost 6 bases and 5 bases, in that order; junction bases with no gene match: 10. Germline V CDR1 and CDR2: DFQATT, SNEGSKA (reference sequence). Written as DNA, the CDR3 is TGCAGTGCGACAACCGCGGGGGTTGACGAGCAGTACTTC. This sequence encodes CSATTAGVDEQYF.

This clonotype showed up just a few times. The J gene is TRBJ2-4, the V gene TRBV7-2; D may be TRBD1 (6 bases). Germline V lookup: CDR1 SGHTA, CDR2 FQGNSA. The V end was cut by 3 bases, the J end by 6 bases, with 9 bases between. The CDR3 is 13 residues long. This CDR3 reads CASSFLQGNIQYF. CDR3 sequence (DNA): TGTGCCAGCAGCTTCCTACAGGGAAACATTCAGTACTTC.